By frequency in the sample, the clone carrying this TCR beta chain is medium-sized. Its antigen is currently unknown. The record originates from a study of cytotoxic CD8 clonotypes in ibrutinib-treated CLL. Study-wide results and caveats: Clonality went higher at ibrutinib response and then dropped back toward baseline at progression. Clonality (at baseline) was higher than in age-matched healthy donors and tracked circulating CD8+ T-cell counts.

This table comes from immunoSEQ multiplex PCR, and its TCRdb copy is limited to in-frame clones, with some not included. The sample lists roughly 170,000 clones, about 80% occurring once. Looked up from germline, CDR1 is SGHTA and CDR2 is FQGTGA. The V and J ends lost 5 bases and 4 bases respectively, with 17 bases between them. The CDR3 sequence is 15 residues long. This clonotype originated in a human donor with chronic lymphocytic leukemia. Sequenced here: PBMCs, sampled after 24 months of ibrutinib treatment. The rearrangement uses TRBV7-3 and TRBJ2-5, with D possibly matching TRBD2 (5 bases). CDR3 residues: CASSPSGTWGETQYF. CDR3 nucleotide sequence: TGTGCCAGCAGCCCCAGCGGCACATGGGGAGAGACCCAGTACTTC. The variable domain in full, completed from reference TRBV7-3 and TRBJ2-5, reads GAGVSQTPSNKVTEKGKYVELRCDPISGHTALYWYRQSLGQGPEFLIYFQGTGAADDSGLPNDRFFAVRPEGSVSTLKIQRTERGDSAVYLCASSPSGTWGETQYFGPGTRLLVL.